The 21 T cell receptor beta chains below all came from one sample that was sequenced in a study of T cell repertoires in cytomegalovirus infection. Via MiXCR, TCRdb re-called the reads, giving one row per CDR3 protein. The sample lists some 320,000 distinct CDR3 sequences, 8% to 9.5% occurring once. Sequencing was carried out using PBMCs. All receptors derive from a human donor in good health (CMV status not recorded). Some clones in this sample may be carry-over from other donors' samples.

There are a few counts of this clonotype. V gene TRBV7-2 combines with J gene TRBJ2-5; D not certain. Trimming stripped 5 bases from V and 8 bases from J, with 18 bases between. This CDR3 spans 14 amino acids. The germline V gene has CDR1 SGHTA and CDR2 FQGNSA. CDR3 in DNA: TGTGCCAGCAGCCCTCCGAGGACCCCCTATACCCAGTACTTC. This encodes CASSPPRTPYTQYF.

The table lists this clonotype with many counts. J is TRBJ2-5 and V is TRBV7-2, with D hard to call. Trimming took off 2 bases at V and 4 bases at J, with 8 bases between the two ends. There are 13 residues in the CDR3. Per the germline V gene, CDR1 is SGHTA and CDR2 is FQGNSA. The CDR3 bases are TGTGCCAGCAGCTTAACTGCCCTAGAGACCCAGTACTTC. As protein: CASSLTALETQYF.

The V and J genes are TRBV12-3 or TRBV12-4 and TRBJ1-1; TRBD1 matches at 7 bases. J was trimmed by 9 bases and V by 6 bases; bases with no gene match: 7. The CDR3 has 12 amino acids. CDR3 sequence: CASRGQQDKAFF. The DNA for the CDR3 is TGTGCCAGCAGGGGACAGCAGGATAAAGCTTTCTTT.

The chain combines TRBV27 with TRBJ1-1, with no clear D. The V end lost 4 bases, the J end lost 6 bases, and 12 bases lay between the germline ends. This CDR3 comprises 13 residues. Germline-derived CDR1 and CDR2 are MNHEY and SMNVEV (reference sequence). The CDR3 here is CASSWSPGAEAFF. Written as DNA, the CDR3 is TGTGCCAGCAGTTGGAGCCCAGGCGCTGAAGCTTTCTTT.

This sequence joins TRBV23-1 and TRBJ2-5; D may be TRBD1 (8 bases). TRBV23-1 is recorded as an ORF, its role being uncertain. This CDR3 has 15 residues. Trimming took off 3 bases at V and 5 bases at J, with 16 bases between the two ends. CDR3 in DNA: TGCGCCAGCAGTCACCCTGGACAGGGAGGGGAGACCCAGTACTTC. Its protein product is CASSHPGQGGETQYF.

This clonotype was detected many times. The chain employs TRBV7-2 and TRBJ2-5; tentative D call: TRBD2 (8 bases). Germline lookup yields CDR1 SGHTA and CDR2 FQGNSA. With 5 bases removed from V and 4 bases from J, the gap between germline ends came to 17 bases. The CDR3 has 15 amino acids. The CDR3 nucleotides read TGTGCCAGCAGCCCAGGGGGACTAGGCGGAGAGACCCAGTACTTC. Amino acid sequence: CASSPGGLGGETQYF.

This clonotype was detected a few times. J is TRBJ2-3 and V is TRBV18, with a weak D call TRBD1 (5 bases). Germline CDR1 and CDR2: KGHSH and LQKENI. V dropped 3 bases and J dropped 4 bases, with 11 bases sitting between them. The CDR3 is 14 amino acids. This CDR3 is CASSPRTGADTQYF. Written as DNA, the CDR3 is TGTGCCAGCTCACCTCGAACAGGCGCAGATACGCAGTATTTT. The full variable domain, in which reference TRBV18 and TRBJ2-3 provide the parts outside the CDR3, is NAGVMQNPRHLVRRRGQEARLRCSPMKGHSHVYWYRQLPEEGLKFMVYLQKENIIDESGMPKERFSAEFPKEGPSILRIQQVVRGDSAAYFCASSPRTGADTQYFGPGTRLTVL.

This clonotype has ten or more counts. The V call is TRBV12-3 or TRBV12-4, the J call TRBJ1-2; no clear D. The CDR3 is 14 amino acids. V was clipped by 6 bases and J by 5 bases, with 16 bases between them. CDR3 DNA sequence: TGTGCCAGCAGCTCCGGTTGGTTGAGATATGGCTACACCTTC. This codes for CASSSGWLRYGYTF.

The V and J genes are TRBV28 and TRBJ1-2; D gene unclear. The CDR3 is made up of 13 amino acids. The V and J ends lost 6 bases and 3 bases respectively, with 11 bases between them. CDR1 and CDR2 (germline): MDHEN, SYDVKM. The CDR3 region is CASRDGNYYGYTF. CDR3 coding DNA: TGTGCCAGCAGAGACGGAAATTACTATGGCTACACCTTC.

The sample holds many counts of this clonotype. V gene TRBV7-2 combines with J gene TRBJ2-1; 7 bases match TRBD2. This CDR3 spans 14 amino acids. The germline gives CDR1 SGHTA, CDR2 FQGNSA. J was trimmed by 3 bases and V by 4 bases; bases with no gene match: 3. CDR3 region: CASSSGLVYNEQFF. Here the CDR3 DNA reads TGTGCCAGCAGCTCCGGACTAGTCTACAATGAGCAGTTCTTC.

The rearrangement links TRBV6-1 to TRBJ1-2; no clear D gene. V lost 9 bases, J lost 5 bases, and 16 bases lay in between. The CDR3 loop spans 13 amino acids. In germline, CDR1 is MNHNS, CDR2 SASEGT. The CDR3 reads CASKRPGTYGYTF. The CDR3 coding sequence is TGTGCCAGTAAAAGACCTGGAACATATGGCTACACCTTC.

In this sample, this clonotype turned up a few times. The chain carries TRBV28 and TRBJ1-2; 8 bases fit TRBD1. Per germline, CDR1 MDHEN and CDR2 SYDVKM. V shed 2 bases, J shed 7 bases, and the junction held 6 bases outside the gene matches. The CDR3 length is 14 residues. CDR3 residues: CASSLRGTGGGYTF. The CDR3 nucleotides are TGTGCCAGCAGTTTAAGAGGGACAGGCGGTGGCTACACCTTC.

This clonotype has ten or more counts. The chain employs TRBV7-2 and TRBJ1-4; the D gene is possibly TRBD1 (5 bases). Germline V lookup: CDR1 SGHTA, CDR2 FQGNSA. The CDR3 has 15 residues. V was shortened by 1 base and J by 4 bases, with 10 bases between the two germline ends. The CDR3 reads CASSLDRGVNEKLFF. The DNA for the CDR3 is TGTGCCAGCAGCTTAGATCGGGGGGTTAATGAAAAACTGTTTTTT.

Turning to this clonotype: A much more abundant neighbour one base away suggests this may be a read error. The rearrangement joins TRBV7-2 to TRBJ2-5; 11 nucleotides agree with TRBD2. The CDR3 totals 13 residues. Trimming took 5 bases from V and 7 from J; bases not matched to a gene: 3. CDR1 and CDR2 from the germline V gene are SGHTA and FQGNSA. The CDR3: CASSTSGGMTQYF. The CDR3 coding sequence is TGTGCCAGCAGCACTAGCGGGGGAATGACCCAGTACTTC.

The chain joins TRBV11-1 to TRBJ2-4; D might be TRBD1 (7 bases). Germline lookup yields CDR1 SGHAT and CDR2 FQDESV (reference sequence). V dropped 11 bases and J dropped 0 bases, with 26 bases sitting between them. The CDR3 covers 18 residues. The CDR3 nucleotides are TGTGCCTCAACTGGCGCCAGGGGGGACTCAATAGCCAAAAACATTCAGTACTTC. Translation: CASTGARGDSIAKNIQYF.

With respect to this clonotype: This clone may be a read error of a much larger clone one base away. The chain recombines TRBV7-2 with TRBJ2-5; 9 nucleotides agree with TRBD2. Losses at the gene ends were 7 bases for V and 4 bases for J; bases not matched to a gene: 7. Germline values: CDR1 SGHTA, CDR2 FQGNSA. The CDR3 is made up of 14 amino acids. The CDR3 region is CASTTAGGRETQYF. The DNA for the CDR3 is TGTGCCAGCACGACAGCGGGGGGCCGAGAGACCCAGTACTTC.

The sample holds many counts of this clonotype. The gene calls are TRBV12-3 or TRBV12-4 and TRBJ2-3; D is undetermined. The CDR3 is 15 residues long. Trimming shortened V by 6 bases and J by 2 bases, and 15 bases separated the two germline ends. The CDR3 spells CASSPEAFYTDTQYF. The CDR3 coding sequence is TGTGCCAGCAGCCCCGAGGCCTTTTACACAGATACGCAGTATTTT.

The rearrangement uses TRBV18 and TRBJ1-3, with a possible D match to TRBD1 (5 bases). The CDR3 has 16 amino acids. Trimming took off 3 bases at V and 1 base at J, with 13 bases between the two ends. Germline V gene lookup returns CDR1 KGHSH and CDR2 LQKENI. The CDR3 sequence is CASSPTQGRSGNTIYF. The CDR3 DNA is TGTGCCAGCTCACCCACCCAGGGCAGGTCTGGAAACACCATATATTTT.

This clonotype was recorded many times. The CDR3 here is CASSFVESYSGNTIYF. The CDR3 bases are TGTGCCAGCAGCTTCGTGGAGTCCTACTCTGGAAACACCATATATTTT. The chain is built from TRBV7-8 and TRBJ1-3; the D is unclear. Germline lookup yields CDR1 SGHVS and CDR2 FQNEAQ. CDR3 length: 16 amino acids. The ends were cut back, 3 bases at V and 0 bases at J, with 12 bases in the middle.

This clonotype was found many times. V usage is TRBV20-1 and J usage is TRBJ2-1; 9 nucleotides agree with TRBD1. Germline CDR1 and CDR2: DFQATT and SNEGSKA (reference sequence). The CDR3 has 13 amino acids. V was pared by 6 bases and J by 4 bases, with 4 bases of the junction left unmatched. The CDR3 DNA reads as TGCAGTGCAAAAGACAGGGGGTACAATGAGCAGTTCTTC. This codes for CSAKDRGYNEQFF.

This clonotype has just a few counts. The chain has TRBV20-1 and TRBJ2-3; D ambiguous. V shed 6 bases and J shed 1 base, with 11 bases lying between them. Germline CDR1 DFQATT, CDR2 SNEGSKA (reference sequence). This CDR3 is built from 13 residues. The CDR3 is CSAYPMGTDTQYF. The CDR3 DNA is TGCAGTGCCTACCCCATGGGCACAGATACGCAGTATTTT.